The clone carrying this TCR beta chain was counted only a few times. Its antigen is unknown. Germline values: CDR1 KGHSH, CDR2 LQKENI. V shed 3 bases, J shed 3 bases, and the junction held 2 bases outside the gene matches. The CDR3 extends over 15 amino acids. This specimen comes from a study of T-cell memory formation after mild COVID-19. On the study more broadly: Largely, the TCR clusters proved donor specific. General observations from the study: While clones contracting from day 15 to 85 were balanced between CD4 and CD8, later expanders leaned CD4+.

TCRdb passed the 5' RACE reads through MiXCR, listing each CDR3 protein once. The table lists more than 150,000 distinct CDR3 sequences, roughly 18% of them singletons. Sequencing input: PBMCs or a T cell subset sorted from them (not recorded which). This chain connects TRBV18 to TRBJ2-7; 13 bases are shared with TRBD2. This clonotype was obtained from a man younger than 35 who had mild COVID-19 (a few samples of this study predate the infection). Cell type and time point are not known. CDR3 nucleotide sequence: TGTGCCAGCTCACCGGGACTAGCGGGGATCTACGAGCAGTACGTC. It translates to CASSPGLAGIYEQYV.